This entry lists 32 T cell receptor beta chains sequenced from one sample in a study of blood T cell repertoires in COVID-19. The data were produced by immunoSEQ multiplex PCR, yet TCRdb's version contains in-frame clones alone and is incomplete. The table shows 250,000 to 350,000 clones, with 75% to 90% occurring only once. The material sequenced was peripheral blood. Source of these receptors: a man aged 18 to 30 with active or convalescent COVID-19.

The chain recombines TRBV29-1 with TRBJ2-1; 7 nucleotides align to TRBD1. Germline trimming cut 3 bases from V and 10 bases from J; bases unmatched to any gene: 6. The CDR3 has 12 residues. CDR1 is SQVTM and CDR2 is ANQGSEA in the germline V gene. The CDR3 DNA reads as TGCAGCGTTGATGGACAGGTATTCGAGCAGTTCTTC. Translated, it gives CSVDGQVFEQFF.

This rearrangement joins TRBV19 to TRBJ1-1; 10 nucleotides match TRBD1. In germline, CDR1 is LNHDA, CDR2 SQIVND (reference sequence). Trimming removed 4 bases from V and 9 bases from J; junction bases left unmatched: 8. CDR3 length equals 14 residues. The CDR3: CASSTPGTGDKAFF. The CDR3 DNA sequence: TGTGCCAGTAGTACCCCCGGGACAGGGGATAAAGCTTTCTTT.

The CDR3 here is CASSLGVGQVPNQPQHF. DNA of the CDR3: TGTGCCAGCAGCTTGGGGGTCGGACAGGTTCCCAATCAGCCCCAGCATTTT. The chain combines TRBV5-6 with TRBJ1-5; 7 nucleotides agree with TRBD1. Germline trimming cut 0 bases from V and 3 bases from J; bases unmatched to any gene: 9. Germline V gene data show CDR1 as SGHDT and CDR2 as YYEEEE. This CDR3 comprises 17 residues. The entire variable domain, with the rest obtained from reference TRBV5-6 and TRBJ1-5, is as follows: DAGVTQSPTHLIKTRGQQVTLRCSPKSGHDTVSWYQQALGQGPQFIFQYYEEEERQRGNFPDRFSGHQFPNYSSELNVNALLLGDSALYLCASSLGVGQVPNQPQHFGDGTRLSIL.

The chain has TRBV11-2 and TRBJ2-5; D possibly corresponds to TRBD2 (6 bases). Deletions cut 5 bases from V and 5 bases from J, with 12 bases between. The length of the CDR3 is 13 residues. CDR1 and CDR2 from the germline V gene are SGHAT and FQNNGV. This CDR3 reads CASSPGGEETQYF. In DNA, the CDR3 is TGTGCCAGCAGCCCCGGGGGTGAGGAGACCCAGTACTTC.

The chain couples TRBV25-1 to TRBJ2-1; 10 bases line up with TRBD2. After removal of 6 bases from V and 3 bases from J, the junction contained 2 bases not matched to a gene. The germline CDR1 and CDR2 sequences are MGHDK and SYGVNS. The CDR3 is 14 amino acids. The CDR3 spells CASSSSGSYNEQFF. The CDR3 DNA sequence: TGTGCCAGCAGCTCTAGCGGGAGCTACAATGAGCAGTTCTTC.

This sequence joins TRBV23-1 and TRBJ2-7, with no clear D. TRBV23-1 is filed as an ORF, its function uncertain. V lost 5 bases, J lost 2 bases, and 10 bases lay in between. The CDR3 spans 13 residues. CDR3 residues: CASSEQHPYEQYF. CDR3 coding DNA: TGCGCCAGCAGTGAACAGCACCCCTACGAGCAGTACTTC.

The chain has TRBV24-1 and TRBJ2-3; 9 nucleotides align to TRBD2. The CDR3 runs 18 residues. V lost 4 bases, J lost 6 bases, and 16 bases stayed unmatched. CDR1 and CDR2 from the germline V gene are KGHDR and SFDVKD. The CDR3 coding sequence is TGTGCCACCAGTGAAGTAGCGGGAGTCCGGTGGGGGTCGGATACGCAGTATTTT. Translating it yields CATSEVAGVRWGSDTQYF.

The rearrangement uses TRBV7-8 and TRBJ1-1; 7 bases match TRBD1. This CDR3 spans 15 amino acids. Germline V lookup: CDR1 SGHVS, CDR2 FQNEAQ. V dropped 5 bases and J dropped 3; count of bases not matched to a gene: 9. The CDR3 sequence is CASSQYRGRDTEAFF. Here the CDR3 DNA reads TGTGCCAGCAGCCAATACAGGGGAAGGGACACTGAAGCTTTCTTT.

The chain combines TRBV7-8 with TRBJ2-2; the D gene is possibly TRBD1 (5 bases). Germline assignment: CDR1 SGHVS and CDR2 FQNEAQ. The V gene lost 1 base and the J gene lost 4 bases, with 16 bases spanning the gap. This CDR3 is 17 amino acids long. The DNA for the CDR3 is TGTGCCAGCAGCTTAGGATTCGGCAGGGTCGGCACCGGGGAGCTGTTTTTT. Translating it yields CASSLGFGRVGTGELFF.

V is TRBV6-6 and J is TRBJ2-2; tentatively, D is TRBD1 (5 bases). V was clipped by 7 bases and J by 4 bases, with 10 bases between them. The CDR3 covers 13 residues. Germline assignment: CDR1 MNHNY and CDR2 SVGAGI (reference sequence). CDR3 residues: CASNIRATGELFF. CDR3 nucleotides: TGTGCCAGCAACATCAGGGCCACCGGGGAGCTGTTTTTT.

The rearrangement joins TRBV7-9 to TRBJ2-2, with a possible D match to TRBD1 (5 bases). V was clipped by 8 bases and J by 4 bases, with 8 bases between them. Germline V CDR1 and CDR2: SEHNR, FQNEAQ (reference sequence). The CDR3 contains 12 residues. The CDR3: CASHRSTGELFF. The CDR3 DNA reads as TGTGCCAGCCACAGGAGCACCGGGGAGCTGTTTTTT.

This clone was counted a few times. The chain combines TRBV19 with TRBJ1-6, with D hard to call. CDR3 length equals 15 residues. Germline CDR1 LNHDA, CDR2 SQIVND (reference sequence). Trimming removed 5 bases at V and 9 bases at J, with 17 bases between. Here the CDR3 DNA reads TGTGCCAGTAGTTCTCCGGAGACTATCTCTTCACCCCTCCACTTT. Its translation: CASSSPETISSPLHF.

CDR3 residues: CASSLTGGDTEAFF. CDR3 sequence (DNA): TGCGCCAGCAGCTTAACAGGGGGTGACACTGAAGCTTTCTTT. This chain uses TRBV5-1 with TRBJ1-1; 8 bases are a match to TRBD1. Germline assignment: CDR1 SGHRS and CDR2 YFSETQ. V shed 2 bases, J shed 3 bases, and the junction held 3 bases outside the gene matches. The CDR3 has 14 amino acids.

The V gene is TRBV19, the J gene TRBJ2-2; 9 nucleotides match TRBD2. CDR1 is LNHDA and CDR2 is SQIVND in the germline V gene (reference sequence). The CDR3 runs 14 residues. J gave up 5 bases and V 7 bases, and 5 bases lay outside the gene matches. This CDR3 is CASIESGRTGELFF. CDR3 nucleotide sequence: TGTGCCAGTATCGAGAGCGGGAGGACCGGGGAGCTGTTTTTT.

The chain links TRBV7-8 to TRBJ1-2, with a tentative D call TRBD1 (5 bases). Trimming took off 0 bases at V and 3 bases at J, with 17 bases between the two ends. The germline V gene has CDR1 SGHVS and CDR2 FQNEAQ. The CDR3 is made up of 17 amino acids. CDR3 nucleotides: TGTGCCAGCAGCTTAGCGGGGGGACCCGGGGCGTACTATGGCTACACCTTC. It codes for CASSLAGGPGAYYGYTF.

This sequence joins TRBV5-1 and TRBJ2-1; a possible D gene is TRBD2 (6 bases). The CDR3 totals 15 residues. In germline, CDR1 is SGHRS, CDR2 YFSETQ. The V end was cut by 4 bases, the J end by 2 bases, with 13 bases between. The CDR3 spells CASSGLPGAYNEQFF. The CDR3 DNA follows: TGCGCCAGCAGCGGCCTTCCGGGAGCCTACAATGAGCAGTTCTTC. The full variable domain, rest sourced from reference TRBV5-1 and TRBJ2-1, is KAGVTQTPRYLIKTRGQQVTLSCSPISGHRSVSWYQQTPGQGLQFLFEYFSETQRNKGNFPGRFSGRQFSNSRSEMNVSTLELGDSALYLCASSGLPGAYNEQFFGPGTRLTVL.

This clone was counted at least ten times. This chain joins TRBV6-2 or TRBV6-3 and TRBJ2-6, with TRBD1 as a possible D gene (5 bases). Germline assignment: CDR1 MNHEY and CDR2 SVGEGT. The CDR3 consists of 14 residues. The germline V and J ends were trimmed by 2 bases and 3 bases, with 5 bases remaining between them. The DNA for the CDR3 is TGTGCCAGCAGTTACGACAGTGGGGCCAACGTCCTGACTTTC. This encodes CASSYDSGANVLTF.

The chain joins TRBV12-3 or TRBV12-4 to TRBJ1-2, with D possibly being TRBD1 (5 bases). The CDR3 sequence is 12 residues long. Trimming took off 9 bases at V and 3 bases at J, with 11 bases between the two ends. CDR3 in amino acids: CASTGHHYGYTF. The CDR3 region has the DNA TGTGCCAGTACAGGTCACCACTATGGCTACACCTTC.

The chain links TRBV27 to TRBJ2-1; 13 bases match TRBD2. CDR3 length equals 16 residues. CDR1 and CDR2 from the germline V gene are MNHEY and SMNVEV (reference sequence). With V trimmed by 0 bases and J by 8 bases, 4 bases remained unmatched. The CDR3 coding sequence is TGTGCCAGCAGTTTATCGAAAGGGACTAGCGGGGATGAGCAGTTCTTC. This encodes CASSLSKGTSGDEQFF.

The chain employs TRBV19 and TRBJ1-1; no definite D call. The CDR3 contains 14 residues. The germline V gene has CDR1 LNHDA and CDR2 SQIVND (reference sequence). Trimming cost V 1 base and J 5 bases, with 11 bases left between them. CDR3 region: CASSIAPGGTEAFF. The CDR3 nucleotides are TGTGCCAGTAGTATAGCCCCCGGAGGAACTGAAGCTTTCTTT.

The CDR3: CASSEFAGASGNTIYF. The CDR3 bases are TGTGCCAGCAGTGAATTTGCAGGGGCCTCTGGAAACACCATATATTTT. This chain uses TRBV6-1 with TRBJ1-3; possible D gene TRBD1, 6 bases. V lost 2 bases to trimming and J lost 0 bases, with 11 bases between them. This CDR3 has 16 amino acids. Germline CDR1 and CDR2: MNHNS and SASEGT.

CDR3: CASSMRSTRDGYTF. Written as DNA, the CDR3 is TGTGCCAGTAGTATGCGGTCAACGCGAGATGGCTACACCTTC. This chain joins TRBV19 and TRBJ1-2; D gene uncertain. The germline CDR1 and CDR2 sequences are LNHDA and SQIVND (reference sequence). V gave up 3 bases and J gave up 6 bases, with 14 bases separating them. This CDR3 has 14 amino acids.

This chain links TRBV5-1 with TRBJ2-7; TRBD2 might be the D (5 bases). Per the germline V gene, CDR1 is SGHRS and CDR2 is YFSETQ. The CDR3 loop spans 16 amino acids. Trimming removed 1 base at V and 3 bases at J, with 17 bases between. DNA for the CDR3: TGCGCCAGCAGCTTGTTCGTTCTTGGACGGGACTACGAGCAGTACTTC. Encoded protein: CASSLFVLGRDYEQYF.

The chain has TRBV6-5 and TRBJ1-2; TRBD1 agrees at 9 bases. The CDR3 totals 15 residues. In germline, CDR1 is MNHEY, CDR2 SVGAGI. Trimming cost V 4 bases and J 9 bases; bases outside gene matches: 12. CDR3 sequence reads: CASSSSGTGSVSYTF. Written as DNA, the CDR3 is TGTGCCAGCAGTTCTTCCGGGACAGGGTCGGTCAGCTACACCTTC.

The chain carries TRBV28 and TRBJ1-1, with a tentative D call TRBD1 (5 bases). This CDR3 region has 12 residues. Trimming shortened V by 3 bases and J by 5 bases, and 7 bases separated the two germline ends. Germline loops: CDR1 MDHEN, CDR2 SYDVKM. This CDR3 is CASSLKGTEAFF. The CDR3 DNA follows: TGTGCCAGCAGTTTGAAGGGGACTGAAGCTTTCTTT.

This clone was seen once. The chain couples TRBV4-1 to TRBJ1-2, with TRBD1 as a possible D gene (5 bases). V lost 0 bases and J lost 2, with 10 bases in between. In germline, CDR1 is MGHRA, CDR2 YSYEKL. The CDR3 runs 15 residues. Here the CDR3 reads CASSQDIRVNYGYTF. For the CDR3, the DNA is TGCGCCAGCAGCCAAGATATCAGGGTGAACTATGGCTACACCTTC.

The chain links TRBV7-9 to TRBJ2-2; the D gene is possibly TRBD1 (6 bases). V was clipped by 6 bases and J by 6 bases, with 14 bases between them. The CDR3 contains 14 residues. Germline CDR1 and CDR2: SEHNR and FQNEAQ (reference sequence). CDR3 sequence: CASSHSTGPGELFF. CDR3 nucleotides: TGTGCCAGCAGTCATAGTACAGGGCCCGGGGAGCTGTTTTTT.

V is TRBV27 and J is TRBJ2-4, with 8 bases lining up with TRBD1. V shed 5 bases and J 1 base; nucleotides not matched to a gene: 4. This CDR3 region has 15 residues. Germline lookup yields CDR1 MNHEY and CDR2 SMNVEV (reference sequence). The CDR3 protein is CASSPRQGAKNIQYF. Here the CDR3 DNA reads TGTGCCAGCAGTCCACGACAGGGGGCCAAAAACATTCAGTACTTC.

The rearrangement links TRBV4-3 to TRBJ1-1; D gene unclear. The germline CDR1 and CDR2 sequences are LGHNA and YSLEER. The CDR3 length is 13 residues. The germline V and J ends were trimmed by 1 base and 8 bases, with 11 bases remaining between them. The CDR3 bases are TGCGCCAGCAGCCAAGGTAGATACGCGGAAGCTTTCTTT. Its translation is CASSQGRYAEAFF.

The J gene is TRBJ2-3, the V gene TRBV7-3; no firm D call. The CDR3 spans 15 residues. The germline V and J ends were trimmed by 3 bases and 4 bases, with 14 bases remaining between them. Germline CDR1 reads SGHTA; CDR2 reads FQGTGA. CDR3 in DNA: TGTGCCAGCAGCTTTATGGGCCTCCCTGCAGATACGCAGTATTTT. Residues: CASSFMGLPADTQYF.

In DNA form, the CDR3 reads TGTGCCAGCAGCACCTTAAATCCGACAGCTACACAAGAGACCCAGTACTTC. This gives the protein CASSTLNPTATQETQYF. The rearrangement joins TRBV21-1 to TRBJ2-5; TRBD1, the D gene given by the table, was not confirmed from the DNA. TRBV21-1 is marked as a pseudogene. The CDR3 is 17 residues long.

The V and J genes are TRBV9 and TRBJ1-2, with D uncertain. V lost 4 bases to trimming and J lost 8 bases, with 21 bases between them. Germline V gives CDR1 SGDLS, CDR2 YYNGEE. The CDR3 covers 15 residues. The CDR3 DNA follows: TGTGCCAGCAGCCCAATAAGTTCGGGAGGGATCGGCTACACCTTC. It encodes CASSPISSGGIGYTF.